The table lists the clone carrying this T cell receptor (beta chain) with a count of one. This sample stems from a study of memory CD4+ T cells and cytomegalovirus serostatus. The V end lost 7 bases, the J end lost 4 bases, and 16 bases lay between the germline ends. CDR3 size: 15 residues. Germline V CDR1 and CDR2: MNHNS, SASEGT. Assay used: immunoSEQ multiplex PCR; TCRdb lists only in-frame clones, some missing. The table lists around 50,000 clones, 78% of them singletons. The sort gate was single viable CD3+CD4+CD8-CD45RO+ cells for memory CD4+ T cells. The sample comprised memory CD4+ T cells from blood. The gene calls are TRBV6-1 and TRBJ2-2, with D possibly TRBD2 on 7 matching bases. This clonotype was obtained from an adult in good health and CMV-seronegative. This chain's CDR3 is CASTRGPGGTGELFF. CDR3 nucleotides: TGTGCCAGCACGCGGGGGCCCGGCGGCACCGGGGAGCTGTTTTTT.